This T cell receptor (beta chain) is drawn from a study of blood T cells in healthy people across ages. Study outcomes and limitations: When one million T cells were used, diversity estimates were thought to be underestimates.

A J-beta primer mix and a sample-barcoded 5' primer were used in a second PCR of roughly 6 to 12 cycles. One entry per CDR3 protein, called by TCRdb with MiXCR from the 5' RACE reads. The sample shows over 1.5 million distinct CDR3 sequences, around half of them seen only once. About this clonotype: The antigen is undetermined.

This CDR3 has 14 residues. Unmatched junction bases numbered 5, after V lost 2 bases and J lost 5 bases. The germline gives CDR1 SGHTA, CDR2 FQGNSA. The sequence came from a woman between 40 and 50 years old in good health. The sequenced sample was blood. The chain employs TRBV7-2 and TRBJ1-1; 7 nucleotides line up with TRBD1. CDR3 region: CASSLLRGITEAFF. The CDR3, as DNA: TGTGCCAGCAGCTTACTCAGGGGGATTACTGAAGCTTTCTTT.